This T cell receptor beta chain is drawn from a study of post-analysis software for immune sequencing data. Overall study context: The disease courses covered relapsing-remitting, secondary progressive and progressive-relapsing multiple sclerosis.

This clonotype occurred a few times. Its antigen is unidentified. cDNA libraries for TCR beta contained unique molecular identifiers. Using its own MiXCR run on the PCR reads, TCRdb lists one record per CDR3 protein. The sample carries about 770,000 distinct CDR3 sequences, 46% recorded once. The V gene lost 4 bases and the J gene lost 0 bases, with 16 bases spanning the gap. Germline CDR1 reads MNHEY; CDR2 reads SVGAGI. The CDR3 contains 17 residues. Points from the study as a whole: The study found significantly lower normalized Chao1 diversity in multiple sclerosis patients than in controls. Samples sharing a preparation batch grouped tightly together when assessed by F measure. Higher frequency in patients than in controls was seen for about five TRBV segments, with TRBV5-6, TRBV5-1 and TRBV20-1 among them.

The rearrangement joins TRBV6-5 to TRBJ1-5; D is possibly TRBD1 (5 bases). The receptor was derived from a girl aged 10 to 17 with multiple sclerosis. Material for sequencing was blood. CDR3 sequence (DNA): TGTGCCAGCAGTTTATCTAGGGTCGGGGGTAGCAATCAGCCCCAGCATTTT. It encodes CASSLSRVGGSNQPQHF.